These T cell receptor beta chains were read from a single sample in a study of T cell responses to AZD1222 COVID-19 vaccine. The assay was immunoSEQ multiplex PCR, and TCRdb's table has in-frame clones only and misses some. The table records over 120,000 clones, roughly 85% of them present only once. Sequencing was performed on peripheral blood, taken on day 0 of AZD1222 vaccination. Source of these receptors: an adult in good health. The CDR3 runs from the conserved cysteine through the conserved F or W. The D gene is left open where the match is weak. Size is stated for part of the rows, as once, few or many counts, or as a class when the clone is expanded.

j_gene: TRBJ2-7; d_gene: TRBD2; v_gene: TRBV6-1; abundance: NA; CDR3nt: TGTGCCAGCAACCGGGACTACTCCTACGAGCAGTACTTC; CDR3aa: CASNRDYSYEQYF
j_gene: TRBJ1-4; d_gene: TRBD1; v_gene: TRBV5-1; abundance: once; CDR3nt: TGCGCCAGCAGTCGACAGGGGGCCGGCTTGGATGAAAAACTGTTTTTT; CDR3aa: CASSRQGAGLDEKLFF
j_gene: TRBJ2-5; d_gene: TRBD2; v_gene: TRBV11-2; abundance: NA; CDR3nt: TGTGCCAGCAGTTTAGCGGGGGGCCGCGAGACCCAGTACTTC; CDR3aa: CASSLAGGRETQYF
j_gene: TRBJ1-5; d_gene: NA; v_gene: TRBV30; abundance: NA; CDR3nt: TGTGCCTGGAGTGCTATGGCAGGGAACCAGCCCCAGCATTTT; CDR3aa: CAWSAMAGNQPQHF
j_gene: TRBJ1-1; d_gene: NA; v_gene: TRBV10-3; abundance: NA; CDR3nt: TGTGCCATCAGTGAGTCGGGTCTCCAGAACACTGAAGCTTTCTTT; CDR3aa: CAISESGLQNTEAFF
j_gene: TRBJ1-4; d_gene: NA; v_gene: TRBV2; abundance: NA; CDR3nt: TGTGCCAGCATCGTTGGGGTCTCGAGTGAAAAACTGTTTTTT; CDR3aa: CASIVGVSSEKLFF
j_gene: TRBJ2-1; d_gene: NA; v_gene: TRBV7-8; abundance: NA; CDR3nt: TGTGCCAGCAGCTCGTACAGGGTCCTCAGCTCCTACAATGAGCAGTTCTTC; CDR3aa: CASSSYRVLSSYNEQFF
j_gene: TRBJ1-1; d_gene: NA; v_gene: TRBV6-1; abundance: NA; CDR3nt: TGTGCCAGCAGTGAGAACGGAGGCCGAGCGCACACTGAAGCTTTCTTT; CDR3aa: CASSENGGRAHTEAFF
j_gene: TRBJ1-1; d_gene: NA; v_gene: TRBV7-9; abundance: NA; CDR3nt: TGTGCCAGCAGCTTTGGGCAGGGCCAAGGTGAAGCTTTCTTT; CDR3aa: CASSFGQGQGEAFF
j_gene: TRBJ1-1; d_gene: NA; v_gene: TRBV9; abundance: NA; CDR3nt: TGTGCCAGCAGCGTAGATGGGCGACCGAACACTGAAGCTTTCTTT; CDR3aa: CASSVDGRPNTEAFF